This T cell receptor beta chain is from a study of cytomegalovirus exposure and HLA in healthy donors. Per the germline V gene, CDR1 is SNHLY and CDR2 is FYNNEI. V was clipped by 10 bases and J by 7 bases; unmatched bases: 7. The CDR3 has 12 amino acids. PCR was performed using 60 Vbeta and 13 Jbeta primers. Profiling relied on immunoSEQ multiplex PCR, and the TCRdb table lists in-frame clones only, not all of them. The table lists some 98,000 clones, around three quarters of them singletons. General observations from the study: Upon later analysis, HLA-associated TCR beta chains proved more clonally expanded than other, equally common chains. Follow-up analysis later connected one missense variant in DCLRE1C with trimming of TCR beta V- and J-genes.

About this clone: The target antigen is unknown.

The rearrangement uses TRBV2 and TRBJ1-2; 9 bases are a match to TRBD1. This clonotype was sampled from a human donor in good health. Material for sequencing was PBMCs. The CDR3 is CANQQGAGGYTF. CDR3 sequence (DNA): TGTGCCAACCAACAGGGGGCGGGTGGCTACACCTTC.